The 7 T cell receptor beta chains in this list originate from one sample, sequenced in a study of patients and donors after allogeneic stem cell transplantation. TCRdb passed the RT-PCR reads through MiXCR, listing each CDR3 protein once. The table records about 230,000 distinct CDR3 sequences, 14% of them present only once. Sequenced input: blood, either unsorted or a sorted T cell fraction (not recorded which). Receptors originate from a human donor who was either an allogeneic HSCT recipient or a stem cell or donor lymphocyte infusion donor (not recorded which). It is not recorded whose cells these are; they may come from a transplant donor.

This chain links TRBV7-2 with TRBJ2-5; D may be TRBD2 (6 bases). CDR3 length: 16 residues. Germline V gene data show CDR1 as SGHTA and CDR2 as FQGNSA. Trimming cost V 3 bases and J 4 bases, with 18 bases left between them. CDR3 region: CASSFGTGAKGETQYF. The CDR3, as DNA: TGTGCCAGCAGCTTCGGGACTGGGGCAAAAGGAGAGACCCAGTACTTC.

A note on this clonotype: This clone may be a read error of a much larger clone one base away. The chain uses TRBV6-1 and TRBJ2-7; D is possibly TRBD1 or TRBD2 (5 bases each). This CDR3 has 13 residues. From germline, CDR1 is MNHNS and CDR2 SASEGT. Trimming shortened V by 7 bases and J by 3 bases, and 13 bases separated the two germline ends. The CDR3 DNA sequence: TGTGCCAGCACCCCCCCGGGGCTCTACGAGCAGTACTTC. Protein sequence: CASTPPGLYEQYF.

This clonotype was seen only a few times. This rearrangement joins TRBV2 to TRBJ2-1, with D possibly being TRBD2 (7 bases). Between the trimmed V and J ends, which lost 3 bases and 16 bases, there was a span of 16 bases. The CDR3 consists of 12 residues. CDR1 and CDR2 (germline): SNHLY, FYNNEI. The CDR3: CASSEGAGVGFF. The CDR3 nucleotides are TGTGCCAGCAGTGAGGGGGCGGGAGTTGGATTCTTC.

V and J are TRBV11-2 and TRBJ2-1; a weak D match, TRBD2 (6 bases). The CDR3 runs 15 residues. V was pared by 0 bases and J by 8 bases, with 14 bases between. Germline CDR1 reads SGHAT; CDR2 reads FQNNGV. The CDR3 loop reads CASSLDGPRGDEQFF. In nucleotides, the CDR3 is TGTGCCAGCAGCTTAGATGGGCCGCGCGGGGATGAGCAGTTCTTC.

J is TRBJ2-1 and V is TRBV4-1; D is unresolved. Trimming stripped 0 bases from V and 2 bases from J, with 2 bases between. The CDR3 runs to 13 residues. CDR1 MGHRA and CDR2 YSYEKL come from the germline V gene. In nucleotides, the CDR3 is TGCGCCAGCAGCCAAGATCCCTACAATGAGCAGTTCTTC. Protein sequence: CASSQDPYNEQFF.

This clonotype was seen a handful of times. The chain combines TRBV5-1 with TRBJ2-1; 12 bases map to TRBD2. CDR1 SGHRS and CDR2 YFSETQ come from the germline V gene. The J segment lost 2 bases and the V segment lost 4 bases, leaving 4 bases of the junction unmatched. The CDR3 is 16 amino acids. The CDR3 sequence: CASSPRLAGAYNEQFF. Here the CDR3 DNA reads TGCGCCAGCAGCCCCCGACTAGCGGGGGCCTACAATGAGCAGTTCTTC.

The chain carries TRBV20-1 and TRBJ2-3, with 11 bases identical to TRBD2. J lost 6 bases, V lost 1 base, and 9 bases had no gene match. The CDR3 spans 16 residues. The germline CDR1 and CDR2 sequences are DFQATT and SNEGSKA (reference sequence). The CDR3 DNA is TGCAGTGCTAGAGGGGTAGCGGGAGGGCCCTGGGATACGCAGTATTTT. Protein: CSARGVAGGPWDTQYF.